A single sample gave rise to the 13 T cell receptor beta chains below, sequenced in a study of T cell repertoires in cytomegalovirus infection. From the reads, TCRdb called clonotypes with MiXCR, one entry per CDR3 protein. The sample contains roughly 320,000 distinct CDR3 sequences, around a tenth of which appear only once. Sequencing input: PBMCs. All receptors come from a human donor in good health (CMV status not recorded). Some clones in this sample may be carry-over from other donors' samples.

This clonotype appeared many times. V is TRBV15 and J is TRBJ1-1; 8 bases match TRBD1. V trimming: 1 base; J trimming: 4 bases; junction bases outside the gene matches: 11. The CDR3 covers 17 residues. CDR1 LNHNV and CDR2 YYDKDF come from the germline V gene (reference sequence). DNA of the CDR3: TGTGCCACCAGCAGAGGGGATCGCAGGGGGCTTGGCACTGAAGCTTTCTTT. Its protein product is CATSRGDRRGLGTEAFF.

The table lists this clonotype with a few counts. V and J are TRBV12-3 or TRBV12-4 and TRBJ2-7; D call uncertain. This CDR3 is built from 14 residues. V was clipped by 5 bases and J by 5 bases, with 16 bases between them. CDR3 nucleotides: TGTGCCAGCAGTCCACCTACAGTGAACCACGAGCAGTACTTC. Its translation is CASSPPTVNHEQYF.

The rearrangement links TRBV28 to TRBJ1-2, with no clear D. V was clipped by 2 bases and J by 8 bases, with 12 bases between them. Per the germline V gene, CDR1 is MDHEN and CDR2 is SYDVKM. The length of the CDR3 is 13 residues. The CDR3 coding sequence is TGTGCCAGCAGTTTAAGGGAGAGATGGGGCTACACCTTC. Translation gives CASSLRERWGYTF.

This clonotype was picked up many times. The rearrangement uses TRBV7-2 and TRBJ1-5; D gene uncertain. CDR3 size: 14 residues. Germline values: CDR1 SGHTA, CDR2 FQGNSA. Trimming stripped 6 bases from V and 2 bases from J, with 11 bases between. CDR3 DNA sequence: TGTGCCAGCAGTCAAGGGAAAGGCAATCAGCCCCAGCATTTT. Translated: CASSQGKGNQPQHF. Looking up the rest from reference TRBV7-2 and TRBJ1-5 gives the full variable domain: GAGVSQSPSNKVTEKGKDVELRCDPISGHTALYWYRQSLGQGLEFLIYFQGNSAPDKSGLPSDRFSAERTGGSVSTLTIQRTQQEDSAVYLCASSQGKGNQPQHFGDGTRLSIL.

The sample holds many counts of this clonotype. The V gene is TRBV6-2 or TRBV6-3, the J gene TRBJ2-5, with D possibly being TRBD2 (6 bases). The germline V gene encodes CDR1 MNHEY and CDR2 SVGEGT. The CDR3 has 15 amino acids. The V end lost 6 bases, the J end lost 5 bases, and 19 bases lay between the germline ends. CDR3 DNA: TGTGCCAGCAGCTCGACTAGTAATGTTGTGGAGACCCAGTACTTC. This codes for CASSSTSNVVETQYF.

The sample holds many counts of this clonotype. The chain recombines TRBV7-2 with TRBJ2-3, with TRBD2 matching over 9 bases. Germline-derived CDR1 and CDR2 are SGHTA and FQGNSA. The CDR3 extends over 16 amino acids. The junction had 8 bases not matched to a gene; V was cut back by 0 bases and J by 7 bases. CDR3: CASSLAVAGGLHTQYF. The CDR3 DNA sequence: TGTGCCAGCAGCTTAGCGGTGGCGGGAGGGTTACATACGCAGTATTTT.

This clonotype was counted only a few times. The gene calls are TRBV19 and TRBJ2-5; no clear D gene. The length of the CDR3 is 14 residues. V lost 3 bases and J lost 1, with 9 bases in between. From germline, CDR1 is LNHDA and CDR2 SQIVND (reference sequence). The CDR3 coding sequence is TGTGCCAGTAGTATGCGGCGGATCCAAGAGACCCAGTACTTC. Protein sequence: CASSMRRIQETQYF.

This clonotype appeared many times. The chain employs TRBV7-2 and TRBJ1-3; D possibly corresponds to TRBD1 (5 bases). Germline V lookup: CDR1 SGHTA, CDR2 FQGNSA. With 5 bases removed from V and 0 bases from J, the gap between germline ends came to 14 bases. This CDR3 contains 16 residues. CDR3 protein: CASSPVTVFSGNTIYF. The CDR3 DNA follows: TGTGCCAGCAGCCCCGTGACAGTCTTCTCTGGAAACACCATATATTTT. The full variable domain, its missing parts supplied by reference TRBV7-2 and TRBJ1-3, is GAGVSQSPSNKVTEKGKDVELRCDPISGHTALYWYRQSLGQGLEFLIYFQGNSAPDKSGLPSDRFSAERTGGSVSTLTIQRTQQEDSAVYLCASSPVTVFSGNTIYFGEGSWLTVV.

The chain is built from TRBV7-3 and TRBJ1-1; possible D gene TRBD1, 6 bases. There are 15 residues in the CDR3. The V gene's germline CDR1 is SGHTA and CDR2 FQGTGA. Trimming left V 5 bases short and J 7 bases short, with 20 bases between. The CDR3: CASSRTDSVNYEAFF. The CDR3 DNA follows: TGTGCCAGCAGCCGCACGGACAGTGTGAACTATGAAGCTTTCTTT. The full variable domain, rest sourced from reference TRBV7-3 and TRBJ1-1, is GAGVSQTPSNKVTEKGKYVELRCDPISGHTALYWYRQSLGQGPEFLIYFQGTGAADDSGLPNDRFFAVRPEGSVSTLKIQRTERGDSAVYLCASSRTDSVNYEAFFGQGTRLTVV.

The chain has TRBV7-8 and TRBJ1-6; D is unclear. The CDR3 runs 14 residues. V was cut by 5 bases and J by 9 bases, with 14 bases left in between. From germline, CDR1 is SGHVS and CDR2 FQNEAQ. For the CDR3, the DNA is TGTGCCAGCAGCCCGCCGATGGGCAGTTCACCCCTCCACTTT. This gives the protein CASSPPMGSSPLHF.

This clonotype was seen repeatedly, ten times or more. The V call is TRBV6-5, the J call TRBJ1-5, with D uncertain. Germline-derived CDR1 and CDR2 are MNHEY and SVGAGI. This CDR3 has 18 amino acids. The ends were cut back, 0 bases at V and 1 base at J, with 16 bases in the middle. CDR3 region: CASSYSKDRMGSNQPQHF. CDR3 nucleotides: TGTGCCAGCAGTTACTCGAAAGATCGGATGGGGAGCAATCAGCCCCAGCATTTT.

This clonotype was seen more than once but under ten times. The gene calls are TRBV7-3 and TRBJ2-1; a weak D match, TRBD2 (7 bases). In germline, CDR1 is SGHTA, CDR2 FQGTGA. Trimming shortened V by 5 bases and J by 4 bases, and 15 bases separated the two germline ends. The CDR3 consists of 15 residues. Written as DNA, the CDR3 is TGTGCCAGCAGCGAAGGGGGGGCGCGGTACAATGAGCAGTTCTTC. Encoded protein: CASSEGGARYNEQFF.

V is TRBV19 and J is TRBJ1-1; D may be TRBD1 (5 bases). The CDR3 spans 15 residues. With 5 bases removed from V and 3 bases from J, the gap between germline ends came to 16 bases. Germline V CDR1 and CDR2: LNHDA, SQIVND (reference sequence). CDR3 sequence (DNA): TGTGCCAGTAGTCCCCGGGGCACCCAATACACTGAAGCTTTCTTT. It encodes CASSPRGTQYTEAFF.